The 7 T cell receptor beta chains listed next were all sequenced from one sample in a study of T-cell memory formation after mild COVID-19. A single record per CDR3 protein comes from TCRdb applying MiXCR to the 5' RACE reads. Of about 210,000 distinct CDR3 sequences in the sample, roughly a tenth are singletons; the top ten hold around 2.9%. Sequencing input: PBMCs or a T cell subset sorted from them (not recorded which). All receptors derive from a man younger than 35 who had mild COVID-19 (a few samples of this study predate the infection). Cell type and time point are not known.

V is TRBV3-1 and J is TRBJ2-5, with TRBD1 as a possible D gene (6 bases). This CDR3 region has 16 residues. V was pared by 3 bases and J by 1 base, with 15 bases between. Germline V lookup: CDR1 LGHDT, CDR2 YNNKEL (reference sequence). The CDR3 here is CASSQDSFSGQETQYF. CDR3 sequence (DNA): TGTGCCAGCAGCCAGGACAGTTTTTCGGGCCAAGAGACCCAGTACTTC.

This clonotype was detected only a few times. V and J are TRBV12-3 or TRBV12-4 and TRBJ2-6; 8 bases are a match to TRBD2. V shed 6 bases and J 0 bases; nucleotides not matched to a gene: 10. The CDR3 spans 18 residues. CDR3 DNA sequence: TGTGCCAGCAGAGTAGGACTAGCAAAGTTCTCTGGGGCCAACGTCCTGACTTTC. As protein: CASRVGLAKFSGANVLTF.

This clonotype came up a few times. The V and J genes are TRBV6-6 and TRBJ1-1, with TRBD1 matching 9 bases. In germline, CDR1 is MNHNY, CDR2 SVGAGI (reference sequence). This CDR3 is 16 amino acids long. Unmatched junction bases numbered 5, after V lost 2 bases and J lost 1 base. CDR3 sequence (DNA): TGTGCCAGCAGTTACACAGGGGGCAGAGGGAACACTGAAGCTTTCTTT. It is translated as CASSYTGGRGNTEAFF.

This clonotype turned up a few times. CDR3: CSANRAYEQYF. CDR3 DNA sequence: TGCAGTGCTAATAGAGCCTACGAGCAGTACTTC. The genes are TRBV20-1 and TRBJ2-7; D is unresolved. The germline V and J ends were trimmed by 4 bases and 2 bases, with 6 bases remaining between them. Looked up from germline, CDR1 is DFQATT and CDR2 is SNEGSKA (reference sequence). The CDR3 extends over 11 amino acids.

This clonotype was counted between two and nine times. The V gene is TRBV5-1, the J gene TRBJ2-2; D tentatively reads TRBD1 or TRBD2 (5 bases each). CDR1 and CDR2 (germline): SGHRS, YFSETQ. Trimming pared 8 bases from V and 3 bases from J, leaving 11 bases between. This CDR3 region has 13 residues. The chain's CDR3 is CARGGGYTGELFF. DNA of the CDR3: TGCGCCAGGGGTGGGGGATACACCGGGGAGCTGTTTTTT.

The CDR3 sequence: CASRGTDAYEQYV. The CDR3 bases are TGTGCCAGCAGAGGGACGGACGCCTACGAGCAGTACGTC. The chain joins TRBV2 to TRBJ2-7; D could derive from TRBD1 or TRBD2 (5 bases each). V dropped 6 bases and J dropped 2 bases, with 11 bases sitting between them. This CDR3 is built from 13 residues. CDR1 SNHLY and CDR2 FYNNEI come from the germline V gene.

This clonotype was detected a few times. This chain joins TRBV5-1 and TRBJ1-1; 8 nucleotides agree with TRBD1. After removal of 4 bases from V and 0 bases from J, the junction contained 8 bases not matched to a gene. The CDR3 contains 16 residues. The germline V gene encodes CDR1 SGHRS and CDR2 YFSETQ. CDR3 DNA: TGCGCCAGCAGCGACGACAGGGGACTTCTGAACACTGAAGCTTTCTTT. Translated: CASSDDRGLLNTEAFF. Variable domain in full (rest from reference TRBV5-1 and TRBJ1-1): KAGVTQTPRYLIKTRGQQVTLSCSPISGHRSVSWYQQTPGQGLQFLFEYFSETQRNKGNFPGRFSGRQFSNSRSEMNVSTLELGDSALYLCASSDDRGLLNTEAFFGQGTRLTVV.